The rows below give T cell receptor beta chains drawn from one sample of a study of Ad26.COV2.S vaccination and SARS-CoV-2 variants. The assay was immunoSEQ multiplex PCR, and TCRdb's table has in-frame clones only and misses some. The table has hundreds of thousands of clones, around 88% seen once. The sample in question was peripheral blood, obtained in a trial of Ad26.COV2.S vaccine versus placebo. The receptor set was obtained from a person between 18 and 65 years old who received the Ad26.COV2.S COVID-19 vaccine or a placebo. Both conserved end residues are part of each CDR3. The D gene is left open where the match is weak. Clone sizes are given selectively: once, few, many, or a class where the clone is expanded.

v_call	d_call	j_call	clone_size	cdr3_aa	cdr3_nt
TRBV7-9	.	TRBJ1-1	.	CASSLAPGAGHLNTEAFF	TGTGCCAGCAGCTTAGCACCGGGGGCGGGACACTTGAACACTGAAGCTTTCTTT
TRBV12-3/TRBV12-4	.	TRBJ2-5	.	CASSGTAQETQYF	TGTGCCAGCAGCGGGACGGCACAAGAGACCCAGTACTTC
TRBV4-1	TRBD1	TRBJ1-2	few	CASSQGQGYGYTF	TGCGCCAGCAGCCAAGGACAGGGTTATGGCTACACCTTC
TRBV7-3	.	TRBJ1-1	once	CASSLMRNTEAFF	TGTGCCAGCAGCTTAATGCGGAACACTGAAGCTTTCTTT
TRBV5-5	.	TRBJ2-7	.	CASSFDGLSYEQYF	TGTGCCAGCAGCTTCGACGGTCTCTCCTACGAGCAGTACTTC
TRBV5-4	TRBD2	TRBJ2-7	.	CASSLQTSGGEQYF	TGTGCCAGCAGCCTTCAGACTAGCGGGGGCGAGCAGTACTTC
TRBV29-1	.	TRBJ2-3	.	CSVDETATDTQYF	TGCAGCGTTGACGAAACAGCCACAGATACGCAGTATTTT
TRBV4-3	TRBD2	TRBJ2-3	.	CASSQDRSGGPSTDTQYF	TGCGCCAGCAGCCAAGATCGTTCGGGAGGGCCCTCGACAGATACGCAGTATTTT
TRBV3-1/TRBV3-2	.	TRBJ2-3	.	CASSPRHPLSGDDTQYF	TGTGCCAGCAGCCCCCGGCACCCGCTTTCAGGGGACGATACGCAGTATTTT
TRBV6-2/TRBV6-3	TRBD2	TRBJ2-3	once	CASSYSKLAGGIPDTQYF	TGTGCCAGCAGTTACTCGAAACTAGCGGGAGGGATCCCAGATACGCAGTATTTT
TRBV5-1	.	TRBJ1-3	once	CASSLGASGNTIYF	TGCGCCAGCAGCTTGGGGGCCTCTGGAAACACCATATATTTT
TRBV30	.	TRBJ1-4	.	CAWEINEKLFF	TGTGCCTGGGAGATTAATGAAAAACTGTTTTTT
TRBV5-8	.	TRBJ1-4	.	CASSLGRTTAEKLFF	TGTGCCAGCAGCTTGGGAAGGACAACGGCGGAAAAACTGTTTTTT
TRBV6-5	.	TRBJ2-1	.	CASRGGLQYGNEQFF	TGTGCCAGCAGGGGAGGACTGCAATACGGAAATGAGCAGTTCTTC
TRBV4-3	TRBD2	TRBJ2-5	.	CASSQGLAGRPWETQYF	TGCGCCAGCAGCCAAGGGCTAGCGGGCCGGCCTTGGGAGACCCAGTACTTC
TRBV5-1	.	TRBJ1-1	.	CASSLNWGTEAFF	TGCGCCAGCAGCTTAAATTGGGGCACTGAAGCTTTCTTT
TRBV6-6	.	TRBJ2-3	.	CASSYSRNTDTQYF	TGTGCCAGCAGTTACTCTCGGAACACAGATACGCAGTATTTT
TRBV7-8	TRBD2	TRBJ2-3	.	CASSTRPGLAVTDTQYF	TGTGCCAGCAGCACCCGACCGGGACTAGCGGTTACAGATACGCAGTATTTT
TRBV3-1/TRBV3-2	TRBD1	TRBJ1-2	.	CASSQPRTGGNYGYTF	TGTGCCAGCAGCCAACCTAGGACAGGAGGCAACTATGGCTACACCTTC
TRBV28	.	TRBJ1-1	once	CASNDRNVNTEAFF	TGTGCCAGCAATGATCGGAATGTGAACACTGAAGCTTTCTTT
TRBV3-1/TRBV3-2	TRBD1	TRBJ1-1	.	CASSQVADRAGTEAFF	TGTGCCAGCAGCCAAGTCGCGGACAGGGCTGGCACTGAAGCTTTCTTT
TRBV6-2/TRBV6-3	.	TRBJ1-3	.	CASSYRRAPGNTIYF	TGTGCCAGCAGTTACAGAAGGGCCCCTGGAAACACCATATATTTT
TRBV27	.	TRBJ2-7	.	CASSMGLSSYEQYF	TGTGCCAGCAGTATGGGGCTTAGCTCCTACGAGCAGTACTTC
TRBV7-2	.	TRBJ1-5	.	CASSLGGQPQHF	TGTGCCAGCAGCTTGGGGGGTCAGCCCCAGCATTTT
TRBV11-2	.	TRBJ2-5	.	CASSLEPGIETQYF	TGTGCCAGCAGCTTAGAGCCAGGGATAGAGACCCAGTACTTC
TRBV19	.	TRBJ2-7	.	CASSIGGAYEQYF	TGTGCCAGTAGTATAGGAGGGGCCTACGAGCAGTACTTC
TRBV7-2	TRBD2	TRBJ2-5	.	CASSPGGTRETQYF	TGTGCCAGTTCCCCGGGGGGGACTAGAGAGACCCAGTACTTC
TRBV4-1	.	TRBJ2-4	.	CASSQDSGFVAKNIQYF	TGCGCCAGCAGCCAAGATTCGGGGTTTGTAGCCAAAAACATTCAGTACTTC
TRBV30	.	TRBJ1-1	.	CAWSVLQGGTEAFF	TGTGCCTGGAGTGTGTTGCAGGGTGGGACTGAAGCTTTCTTT
TRBV25-1	.	TRBJ1-6	.	CASSEWGILGSPLHF	TGTGCCAGCAGTGAATGGGGCATCCTTGGTTCACCCCTCCACTTT
TRBV24-1	TRBD2	TRBJ2-1	.	CATSDLRGGLNNEQFF	TGTGCCACCAGTGATTTACGGGGGGGGCTAAACAATGAGCAGTTCTTC
TRBV19	TRBD2	TRBJ2-1	.	CASTTTGGRINEQFF	TGTGCCAGTACCACAACCGGCGGGAGGATCAATGAGCAGTTCTTC
TRBV28	TRBD2	TRBJ2-7	.	CASSHPQLAGSYEQYF	TGTGCCAGCAGCCACCCCCAACTAGCGGGTTCCTACGAGCAGTACTTC
TRBV3-1/TRBV3-2	TRBD2	TRBJ2-3	.	CASTLEPAGQYGDTQYF	TGTGCCAGCACCCTGGAACCAGCGGGGCAGTATGGAGATACGCAGTATTTT
TRBV5-4	.	TRBJ1-6	.	CASSLGMGDSPLHF	TGTGCCAGCAGCTTGGGCATGGGCGATTCACCCCTCCACTTT
TRBV9	.	TRBJ2-1	.	CASSVGGSRFGYNEQFF	TGTGCCAGCAGCGTAGGTGGTAGCAGGTTTGGCTACAATGAGCAGTTCTTC
TRBV15	TRBD1	TRBJ2-7	.	CATSPSRGQGYEQYF	TGTGCCACCAGCCCCTCAAGGGGACAGGGCTACGAGCAGTACTTC
TRBV6-4	TRBD1	TRBJ2-3	few	CASSDSRTGADTQYF	TGTGCCAGCAGTGACTCGAGGACAGGGGCAGATACGCAGTATTTT
TRBV6-5	.	TRBJ1-5	.	CASSPGGNQPQHF	TGTGCCAGCAGCCCGGGGGGTAATCAGCCCCAGCATTTT
TRBV9	.	TRBJ1-2	.	CASSVESDGYTF	TGTGCCAGCAGCGTAGAGTCAGATGGCTACACCTTC
TRBV28	.	TRBJ2-6	.	CASSLLGSGANVLTF	TGTGCCAGCAGTTTATTGGGTTCTGGGGCCAACGTCCTGACTTTC